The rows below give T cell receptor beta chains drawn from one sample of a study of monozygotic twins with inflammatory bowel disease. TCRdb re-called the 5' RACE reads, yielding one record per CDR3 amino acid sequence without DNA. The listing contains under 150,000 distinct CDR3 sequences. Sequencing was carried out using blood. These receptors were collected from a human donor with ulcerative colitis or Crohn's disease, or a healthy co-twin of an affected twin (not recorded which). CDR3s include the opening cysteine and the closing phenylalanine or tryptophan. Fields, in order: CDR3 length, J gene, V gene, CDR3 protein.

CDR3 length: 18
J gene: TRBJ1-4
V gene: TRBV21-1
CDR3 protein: CASSTTPGRTPTNEKLFF

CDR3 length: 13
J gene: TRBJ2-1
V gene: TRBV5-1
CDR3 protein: CASSLFHPGEQFF

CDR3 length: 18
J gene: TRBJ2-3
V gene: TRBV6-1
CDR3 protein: CASSPIIGGRSRTDTQYF

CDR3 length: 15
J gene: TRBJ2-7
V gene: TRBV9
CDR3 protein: CASSVSQGALHEQYF

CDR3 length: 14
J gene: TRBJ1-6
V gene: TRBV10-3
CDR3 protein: CAISADRDGSPLHF

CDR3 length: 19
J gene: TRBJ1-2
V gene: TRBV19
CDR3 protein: CASSTQGSYGFKANYGYTF

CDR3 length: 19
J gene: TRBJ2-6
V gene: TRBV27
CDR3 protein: CASSLLDRGWKLGANVLTF

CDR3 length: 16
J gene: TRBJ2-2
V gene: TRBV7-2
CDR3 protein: CASSLASGGGTGELFF

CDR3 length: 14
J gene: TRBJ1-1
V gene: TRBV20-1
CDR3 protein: CSARDPTLNTEAFF

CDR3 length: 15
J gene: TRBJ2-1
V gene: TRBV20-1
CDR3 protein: CSAREWDRRLNEQFF

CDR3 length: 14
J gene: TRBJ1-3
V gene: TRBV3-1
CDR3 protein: CASSQQYSGNTIYF

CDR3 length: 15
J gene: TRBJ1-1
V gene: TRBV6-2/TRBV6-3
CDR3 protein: CASHRTGGKDTEAFF

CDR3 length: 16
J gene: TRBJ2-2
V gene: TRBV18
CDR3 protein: CASSPRTGANTGELFF

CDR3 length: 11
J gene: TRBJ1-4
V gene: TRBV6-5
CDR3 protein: CASSYRGSYFF

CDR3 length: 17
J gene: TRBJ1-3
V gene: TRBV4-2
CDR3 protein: CASSQDGQTYSGNTIYF

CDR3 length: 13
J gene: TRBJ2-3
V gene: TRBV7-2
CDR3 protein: CASSYASTDTQYF

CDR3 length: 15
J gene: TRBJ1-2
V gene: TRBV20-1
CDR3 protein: CSAKRGLGKLYGYTF

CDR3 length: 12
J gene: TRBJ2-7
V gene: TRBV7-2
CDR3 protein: CASSFNAYEQYF

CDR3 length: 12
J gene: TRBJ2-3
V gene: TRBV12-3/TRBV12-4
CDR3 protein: CASSSATDTQYF

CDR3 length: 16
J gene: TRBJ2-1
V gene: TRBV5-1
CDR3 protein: CASSSGGTGVYNEQFF

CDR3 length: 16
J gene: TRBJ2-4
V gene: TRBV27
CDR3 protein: CASKSLAGGAKNMQYF

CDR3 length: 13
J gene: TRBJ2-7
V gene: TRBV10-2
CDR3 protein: CASSDNRGTEQYF

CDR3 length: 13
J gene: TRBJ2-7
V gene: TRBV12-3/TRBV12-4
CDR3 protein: CASSWGSSYEQYF

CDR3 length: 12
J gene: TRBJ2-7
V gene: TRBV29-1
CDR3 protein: CSVETWAGEQYF

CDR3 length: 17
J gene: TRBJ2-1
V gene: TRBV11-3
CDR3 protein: CASSASSGGRSYNEQFF

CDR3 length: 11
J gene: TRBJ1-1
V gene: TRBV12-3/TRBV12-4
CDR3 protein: CASSPLSPAFF

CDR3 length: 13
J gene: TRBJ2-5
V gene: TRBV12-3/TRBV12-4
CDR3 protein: CASSFVAPETQYF

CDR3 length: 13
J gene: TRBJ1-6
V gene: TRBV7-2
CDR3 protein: CASSLARNSPLHF

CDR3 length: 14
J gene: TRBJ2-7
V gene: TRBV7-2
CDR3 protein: CASSYRGGRYEQYF

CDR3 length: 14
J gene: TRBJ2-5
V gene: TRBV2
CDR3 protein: CASSDLGEGETQYF

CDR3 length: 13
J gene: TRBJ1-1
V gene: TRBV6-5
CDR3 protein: CATRTGGNTEAFF

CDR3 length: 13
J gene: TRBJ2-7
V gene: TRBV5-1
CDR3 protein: CASSFQQGREQYF

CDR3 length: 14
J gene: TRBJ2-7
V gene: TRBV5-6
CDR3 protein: CASSPGPVPYEQYF

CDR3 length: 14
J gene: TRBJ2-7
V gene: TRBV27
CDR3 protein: CAGSYRWLSYEQYF

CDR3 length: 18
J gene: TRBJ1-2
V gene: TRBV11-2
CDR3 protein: CASSSDGTGDYLNYGYTF

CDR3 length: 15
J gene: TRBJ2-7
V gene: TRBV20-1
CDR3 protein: CSARDPSGGDYEQYF

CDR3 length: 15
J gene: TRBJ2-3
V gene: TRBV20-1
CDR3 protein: CSARLWGSNADTQYF

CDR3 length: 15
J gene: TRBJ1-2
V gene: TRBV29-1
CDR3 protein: CSVQGGGKANYGYTF

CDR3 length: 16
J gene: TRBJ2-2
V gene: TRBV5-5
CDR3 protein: CASSFGLPALTGELFF

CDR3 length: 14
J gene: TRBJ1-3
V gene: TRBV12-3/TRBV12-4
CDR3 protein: CASRVQENGNTIYF

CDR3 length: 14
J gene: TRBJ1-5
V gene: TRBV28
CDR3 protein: CASVNFYSNQPQHF

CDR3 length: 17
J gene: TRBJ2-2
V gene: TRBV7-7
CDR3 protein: CASSLAMGAKNTGELFF

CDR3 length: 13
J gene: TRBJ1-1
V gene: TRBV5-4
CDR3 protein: CASSLVTGTEAFF

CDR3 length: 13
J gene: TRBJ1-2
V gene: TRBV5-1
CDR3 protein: CASSFGTPYGYTF

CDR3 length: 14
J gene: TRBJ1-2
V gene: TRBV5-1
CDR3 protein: CASSLAVLNYGYTF

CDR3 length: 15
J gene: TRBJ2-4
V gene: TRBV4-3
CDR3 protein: CASSQEGTGVDIQYF

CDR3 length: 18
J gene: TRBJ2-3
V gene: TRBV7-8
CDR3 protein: CASSTSRTSGGMSNTQYF

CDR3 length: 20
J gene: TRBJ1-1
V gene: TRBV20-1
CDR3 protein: CSAKSPLYPRGLSGDTEAFF